This TCR beta chain was sequenced for a study of shared clonotypes between healthy human individuals. The study's findings and limits: It was the few donors that limited the genetic and exposure-history diversity represented. Of the naive CD4 clonotypes, approximately 5% were shared across a few donors.

V dropped 1 base and J dropped 4 bases, with 7 bases sitting between them. The CDR3 sequence is 13 residues long. The germline gives CDR1 LGHNT, CDR2 FRNRAP. Profiled with immunoSEQ multiplex PCR; TCRdb holds only in-frame clones, not every one. The table records approximately 940,000 clones, 76% of them present only once. Only Caucasian adults living in Nashville, Tennessee served as donors. Memory CD4+ cells were the fraction left after CD45RA+ naive selection. Concerning this clone: What it binds is unknown.

This TCR was recovered from a man aged 18 to 30 in good health. The sample taken for sequencing was memory CD4+ T cells sorted from blood. Subset defined: CD45RA-negative fraction. The genes are TRBV12-5 and TRBJ1-1; D perhaps matches TRBD1 (6 bases). This CDR3 reads CASGLAGATEAFF. The CDR3 coding sequence is TGTGCTAGTGGTTTGGCAGGGGCCACTGAAGCTTTCTTT. Full variable domain (rest looked up from reference TRBV12-5 and TRBJ1-1): DARVTQTPRHKVTEMGQEVTMRCQPILGHNTVFWYRQTMMQGLELLAYFRNRAPLDDSGMPKDRFSAEMPDATLATLKIQPSEPRDSAVYFCASGLAGATEAFFGQGTRLTVV.